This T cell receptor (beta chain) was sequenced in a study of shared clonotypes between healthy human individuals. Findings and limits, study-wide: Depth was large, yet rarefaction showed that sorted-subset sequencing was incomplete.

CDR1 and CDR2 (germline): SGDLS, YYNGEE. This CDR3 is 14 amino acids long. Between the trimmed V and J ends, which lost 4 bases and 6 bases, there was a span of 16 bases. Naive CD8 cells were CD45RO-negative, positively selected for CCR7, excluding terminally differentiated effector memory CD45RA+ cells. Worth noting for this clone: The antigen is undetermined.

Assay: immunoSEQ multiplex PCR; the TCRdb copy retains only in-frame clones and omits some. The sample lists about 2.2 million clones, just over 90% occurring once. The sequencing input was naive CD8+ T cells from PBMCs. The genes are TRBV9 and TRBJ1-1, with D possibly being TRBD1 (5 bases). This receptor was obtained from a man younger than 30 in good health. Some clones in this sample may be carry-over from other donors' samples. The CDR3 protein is CASSPQGERAEAFF. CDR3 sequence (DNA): TGTGCCAGCAGCCCTCAGGGTGAACGGGCTGAAGCTTTCTTT.